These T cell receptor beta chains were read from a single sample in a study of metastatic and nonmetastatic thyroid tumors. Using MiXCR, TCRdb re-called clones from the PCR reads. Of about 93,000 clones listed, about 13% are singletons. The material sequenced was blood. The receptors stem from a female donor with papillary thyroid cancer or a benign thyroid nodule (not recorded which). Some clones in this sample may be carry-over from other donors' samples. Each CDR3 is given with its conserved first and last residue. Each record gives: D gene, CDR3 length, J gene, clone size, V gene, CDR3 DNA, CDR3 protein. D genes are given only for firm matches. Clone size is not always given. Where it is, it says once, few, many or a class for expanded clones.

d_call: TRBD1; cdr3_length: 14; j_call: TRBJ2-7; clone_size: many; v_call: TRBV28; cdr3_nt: TGTGCCAGCAGGGGACAGGGGGGGTCCTACGAGCAGTACTTC; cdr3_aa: CASRGQGGSYEQYF
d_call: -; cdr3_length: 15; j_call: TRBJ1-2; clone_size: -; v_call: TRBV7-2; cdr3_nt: TGTGCCAGCATCTTAGTACAGCAAGCTAACTATGGCTGCACCTTC; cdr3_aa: CASILVQQANYGCTF
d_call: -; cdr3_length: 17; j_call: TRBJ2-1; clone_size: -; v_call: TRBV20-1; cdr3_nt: TGCGGTGCTAGAGATCTGGGGGTCGCGGGGGCCTACAATGAGCAGTCCTTC; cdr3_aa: CGARDLGVAGAYNEQSF
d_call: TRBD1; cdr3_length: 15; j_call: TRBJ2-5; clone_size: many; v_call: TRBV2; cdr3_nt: TGTGCCAGCAGTCTGACCCGGACAGGACAAGAGACCCAGTACTTC; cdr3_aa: CASSLTRTGQETQYF
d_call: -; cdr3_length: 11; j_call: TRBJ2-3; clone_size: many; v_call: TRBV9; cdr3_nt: TGTGCCAGCAGCTTTACAGATACGCAGTATTTT; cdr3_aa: CASSFTDTQYF
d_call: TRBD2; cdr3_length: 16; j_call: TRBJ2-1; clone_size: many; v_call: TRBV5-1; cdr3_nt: TGCGCCAGCAGCTTGGAGCTAGCGGGAGGGCCAAATGAGCAGTTCTTC; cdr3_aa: CASSLELAGGPNEQFF
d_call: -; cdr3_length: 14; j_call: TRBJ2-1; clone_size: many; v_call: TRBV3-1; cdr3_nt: TGTGCCAGCAGCCTCCGGGCCTCCTACAATGAGCAGTTCTTC; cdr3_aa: CASSLRASYNEQFF
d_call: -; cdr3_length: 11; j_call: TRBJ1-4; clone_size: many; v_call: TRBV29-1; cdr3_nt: TGCAGCGGGGGGCATAATGAAAAACTGTTTTTT; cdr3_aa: CSGGHNEKLFF
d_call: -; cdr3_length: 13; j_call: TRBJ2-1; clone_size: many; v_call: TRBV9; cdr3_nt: TGTGCCAGCAGCGTCGAGGGGCACAATGAGCAGTTCTTC; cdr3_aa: CASSVEGHNEQFF
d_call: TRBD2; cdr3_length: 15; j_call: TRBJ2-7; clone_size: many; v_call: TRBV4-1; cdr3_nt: TGCGCCAGCAGCCAAGAGGCTAGCGGGAGCTACGAGCAGTACTTC; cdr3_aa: CASSQEASGSYEQYF
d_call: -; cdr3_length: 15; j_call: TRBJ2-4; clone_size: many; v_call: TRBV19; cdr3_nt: TGTGCCAGTAGTATGGCGCGGGAAGCCAAAAACATTCAGTACTTC; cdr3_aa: CASSMAREAKNIQYF
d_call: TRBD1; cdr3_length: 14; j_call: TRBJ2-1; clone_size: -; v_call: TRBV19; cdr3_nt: TGTGCCAGTAGTATATGTGGGGGACAGGTGGCTAACTTCTTC; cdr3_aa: CASSICGGQVANFF
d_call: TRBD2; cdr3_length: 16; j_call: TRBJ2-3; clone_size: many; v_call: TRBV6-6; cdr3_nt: TGTGCCAGCAGTTACTCGAGGGGCGGGAGGCCAAATACGCAGTATTTT; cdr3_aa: CASSYSRGGRPNTQYF
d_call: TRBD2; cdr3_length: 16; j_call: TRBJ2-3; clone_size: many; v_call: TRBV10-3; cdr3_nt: TGTGCCATCAGTGAGTCAAGGGGACTAGACACAGATACGCAGTATTTT; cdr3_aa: CAISESRGLDTDTQYF
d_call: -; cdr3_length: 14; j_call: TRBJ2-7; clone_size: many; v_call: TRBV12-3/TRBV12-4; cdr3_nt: TGTGCCAGCAGTTTCGGGGCTCGCTCCTACGAGCAGTACTTC; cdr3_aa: CASSFGARSYEQYF
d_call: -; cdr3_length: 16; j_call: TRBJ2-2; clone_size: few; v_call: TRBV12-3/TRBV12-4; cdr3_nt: TGTGCCAGCAGTTTCGATACCGGGACCCACACCGGGGAGCTGTTTTTT; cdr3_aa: CASSFDTGTHTGELFF
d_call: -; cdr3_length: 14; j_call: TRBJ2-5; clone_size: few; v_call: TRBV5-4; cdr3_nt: TGTGCCAGCAGCTTAACAGGGTTTCAAGAGACCCAGTACTTC; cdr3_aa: CASSLTGFQETQYF
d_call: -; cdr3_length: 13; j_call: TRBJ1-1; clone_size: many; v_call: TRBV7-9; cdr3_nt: TGTGCCAGCAGCTCAACCCTAGGGACTGAAGCTTTCTTT; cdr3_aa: CASSSTLGTEAFF
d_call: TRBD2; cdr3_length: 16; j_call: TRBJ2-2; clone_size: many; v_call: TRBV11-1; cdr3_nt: TGTGCCAGCAGCTTAGAGGGGACTAGGAGCACCGGGGAGCTGTTTTTT; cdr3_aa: CASSLEGTRSTGELFF
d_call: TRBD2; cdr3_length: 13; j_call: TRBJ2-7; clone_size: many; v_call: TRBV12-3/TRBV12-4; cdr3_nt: TGTGCCAGCAGTTTTGGGACTAGCTACGAGCAGTACTTC; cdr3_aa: CASSFGTSYEQYF
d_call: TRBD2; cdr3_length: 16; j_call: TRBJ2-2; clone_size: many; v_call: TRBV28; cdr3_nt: TGTGCCAGCAGTTATCCGGCGGGAGGAGTGTCCGGGGAGCTGTTTTTT; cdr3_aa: CASSYPAGGVSGELFF
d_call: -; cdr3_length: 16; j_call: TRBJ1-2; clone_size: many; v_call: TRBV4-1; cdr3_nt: TGCGCCAGCAGCCAAGCTGATGACAAAGCTAACTATGGCTACACCTTC; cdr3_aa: CASSQADDKANYGYTF
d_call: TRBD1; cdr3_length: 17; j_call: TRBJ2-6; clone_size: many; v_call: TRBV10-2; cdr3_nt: TGCGCCAGCAGTTGGGACAGGGGGATCTCTGGGGCCAACGTCCTGACTTTC; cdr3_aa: CASSWDRGISGANVLTF
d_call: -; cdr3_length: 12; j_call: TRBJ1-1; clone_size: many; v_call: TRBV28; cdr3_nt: TGTGCCGCCCTGGGCTCGAACACTGAAGCTTTCTTT; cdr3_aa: CAALGSNTEAFF
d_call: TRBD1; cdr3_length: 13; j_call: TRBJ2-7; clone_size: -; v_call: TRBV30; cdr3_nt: TGTGCCTGGGGGATACAGGGGTTATACGAGCAGTACTTC; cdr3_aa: CAWGIQGLYEQYF
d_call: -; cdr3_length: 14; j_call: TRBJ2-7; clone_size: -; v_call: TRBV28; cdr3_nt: TGTGTCAGCACCTTGGGGTTGGGCTCCTACGAGCAGTACTTC; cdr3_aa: CVSTLGLGSYEQYF
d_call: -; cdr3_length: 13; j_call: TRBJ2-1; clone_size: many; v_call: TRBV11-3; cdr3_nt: TGTGCCAGCAGCTTAGAAGCTTACAATGAGCAGTTCTTC; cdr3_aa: CASSLEAYNEQFF
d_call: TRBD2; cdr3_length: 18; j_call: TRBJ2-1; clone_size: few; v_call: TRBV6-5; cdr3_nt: TGTGCCAGCAGCCCGGGACTAGCGGGAGTAAGAGTGCAAAATGAGGAGTTCTTC; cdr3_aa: CASSPGLAGVRVQNEEFF
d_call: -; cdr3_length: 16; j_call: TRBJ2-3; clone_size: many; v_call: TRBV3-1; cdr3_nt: TGTGCCAGCAGCCACGTGACAGGCCATAGCACAGATACGCAGTATTTT; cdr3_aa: CASSHVTGHSTDTQYF
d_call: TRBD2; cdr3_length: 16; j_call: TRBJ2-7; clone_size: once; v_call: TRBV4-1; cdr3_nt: TGCGCCAGCAGCCAAGTCCTAGCGGGAGGGCCCTGGGAGCAGTACTTC; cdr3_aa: CASSQVLAGGPWEQYF
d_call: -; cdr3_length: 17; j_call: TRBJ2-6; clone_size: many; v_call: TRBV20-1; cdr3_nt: TGCAGTGCTAGGGAGCAAGTATTTGCGCAAGGGGCCAACGTCCTGACTTTC; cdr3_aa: CSAREQVFAQGANVLTF
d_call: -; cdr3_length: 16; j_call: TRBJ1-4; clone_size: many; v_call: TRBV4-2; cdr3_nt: TGTGCCAGCAGCCCCTCGAATGTGGGCAAGAATGAAAAACTGTTTTTT; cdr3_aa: CASSPSNVGKNEKLFF
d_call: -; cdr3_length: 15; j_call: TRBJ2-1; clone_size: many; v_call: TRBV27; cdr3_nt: TGTGCCAGCAGGAACACTCAACCAGGCAACAATGAGCAGTTCTTC; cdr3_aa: CASRNTQPGNNEQFF
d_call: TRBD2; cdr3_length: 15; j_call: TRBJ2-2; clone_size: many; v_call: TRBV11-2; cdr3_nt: TGTGCCAGCAGCGCCGGGACTAGAGTCACCGGGGAGCTGTTTTTT; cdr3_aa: CASSAGTRVTGELFF
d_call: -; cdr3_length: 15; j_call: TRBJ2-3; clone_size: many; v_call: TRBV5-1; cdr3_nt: TGCGCCAGCAGCTTGACTACCCTAATGACAGATACGCAGTATTTT; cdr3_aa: CASSLTTLMTDTQYF
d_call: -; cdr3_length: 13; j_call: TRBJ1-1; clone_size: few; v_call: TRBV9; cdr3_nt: TGTGCCAGCAGCGCAAGGGTAAACGCTGAAGCTTTCTTT; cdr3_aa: CASSARVNAEAFF
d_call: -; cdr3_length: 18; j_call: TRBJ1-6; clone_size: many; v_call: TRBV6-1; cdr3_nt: TGTGCCAGCAGTGAAATTGACAGCTCGAGCTCCTATAATTCACCCCTCCACTTT; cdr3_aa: CASSEIDSSSSYNSPLHF
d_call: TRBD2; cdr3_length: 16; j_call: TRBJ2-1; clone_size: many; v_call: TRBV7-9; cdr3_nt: TGTGCCAGCAGCTTTGGGGTGGGGGGGAGTCGGAATGAGCAGTTCTTC; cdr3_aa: CASSFGVGGSRNEQFF
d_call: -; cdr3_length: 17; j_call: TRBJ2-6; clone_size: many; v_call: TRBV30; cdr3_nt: TGTGCCTGGAGTGTACATCGGGGGGCCTCTGGGGCCAACGTCCTGACTTTC; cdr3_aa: CAWSVHRGASGANVLTF
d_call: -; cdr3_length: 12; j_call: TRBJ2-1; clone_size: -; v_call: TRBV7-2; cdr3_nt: TGTGCCAGCAGCTTCTATTACAATGAGCAGTTCTTC; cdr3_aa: CASSFYYNEQFF
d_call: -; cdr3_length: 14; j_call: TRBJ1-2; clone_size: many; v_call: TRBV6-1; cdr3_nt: TGTGCCAGCCAAAGGAGGGGAGCTAACTATGGCTACACCTTC; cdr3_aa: CASQRRGANYGYTF
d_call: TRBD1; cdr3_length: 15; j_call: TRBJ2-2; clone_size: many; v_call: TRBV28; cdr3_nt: TGTGCCAGCCTAGGGACAGGGGTTTACACCGGGGAGCTGTTTTTT; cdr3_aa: CASLGTGVYTGELFF
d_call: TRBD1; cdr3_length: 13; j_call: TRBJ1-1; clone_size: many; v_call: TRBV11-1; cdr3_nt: TGTGCCAGCAGCATCCGGCAAGGGGGCACAGCCTTCTTT; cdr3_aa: CASSIRQGGTAFF
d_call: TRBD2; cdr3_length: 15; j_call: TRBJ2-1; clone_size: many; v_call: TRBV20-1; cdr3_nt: TGCAGTGCTAGAGAACTAGCGGGAGTGGGGAATGAGCAGTTCTTC; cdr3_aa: CSARELAGVGNEQFF
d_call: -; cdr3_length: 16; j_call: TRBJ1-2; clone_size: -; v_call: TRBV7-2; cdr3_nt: TGTGCCAGCAGCTTAGCCTGGGGGGCTGAAAACTATGGCTACACCTTC; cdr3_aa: CASSLAWGAENYGYTF
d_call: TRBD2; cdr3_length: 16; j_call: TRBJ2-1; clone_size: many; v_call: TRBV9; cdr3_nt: TGTGCCAGCAGTGTCGGGACTAGCGGGAGTATAGGTGAGCAGTTCTTC; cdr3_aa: CASSVGTSGSIGEQFF
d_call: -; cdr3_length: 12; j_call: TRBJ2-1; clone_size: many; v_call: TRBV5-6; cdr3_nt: TGTGCCAGCAGCTTGGGACCCAATGAGCAGTTCTTC; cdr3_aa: CASSLGPNEQFF
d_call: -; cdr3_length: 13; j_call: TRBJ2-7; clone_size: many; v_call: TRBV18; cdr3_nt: TGTGCCAGCTCAAGGGATCCATTCGCCGAGCAGTACTTC; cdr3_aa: CASSRDPFAEQYF
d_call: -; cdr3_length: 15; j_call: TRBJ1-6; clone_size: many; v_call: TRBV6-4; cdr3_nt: TGTGCCAGCAGAACGGACGGGATTTTAAATTCACCCCTCCACTTT; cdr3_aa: CASRTDGILNSPLHF
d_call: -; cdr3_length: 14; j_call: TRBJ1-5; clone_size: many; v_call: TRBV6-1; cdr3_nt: TGTGCCAGCAAAGGGTTAGGGTTTAATCAGCCCCAGCATTTT; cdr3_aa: CASKGLGFNQPQHF
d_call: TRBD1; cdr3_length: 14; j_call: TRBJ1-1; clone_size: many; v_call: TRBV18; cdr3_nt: TGTGCCAGCTCGCCGGGGACAGGGGTTACTGAAGCTTTCTTT; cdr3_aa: CASSPGTGVTEAFF
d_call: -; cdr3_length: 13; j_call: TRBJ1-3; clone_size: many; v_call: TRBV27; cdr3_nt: TGTGCCAGCAGTTCTCCGGGGGGAAACACCATATATTTT; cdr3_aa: CASSSPGGNTIYF
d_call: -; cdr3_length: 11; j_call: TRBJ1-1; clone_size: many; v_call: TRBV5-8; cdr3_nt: TGTGCCAGCGCCTTCGGCACTGAAGCTTTCTTT; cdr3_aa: CASAFGTEAFF
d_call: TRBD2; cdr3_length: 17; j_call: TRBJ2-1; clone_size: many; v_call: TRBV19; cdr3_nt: TGTGCCAGTAAAACTGGCCTAGCGGGAGGGATCTACAATGAGCAGTTCTTC; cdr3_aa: CASKTGLAGGIYNEQFF